The rows below give T cell receptor beta chains drawn from one sample of a study of blood T cell repertoires in COVID-19. The assay was immunoSEQ multiplex PCR, and TCRdb's table has in-frame clones only and misses some. The sample has about 400,000 clones, approximately 90% seen once; the top ten hold roughly 4%. Sequencing input: peripheral blood. These receptors were taken from a woman in her thirties with acute or convalescent COVID-19. The CDR3 runs from the conserved cysteine through the conserved F or W. The D gene is left open where the match is weak. Size tells how often a clone was seen (once, few, many) or the class of an expanded clone, and some rows leave it out.

d_gene: NA
j_gene: TRBJ1-6
abundance: NA
v_gene: TRBV19
CDR3nt: TGTGCCAGTAGTATGGAGGGAACCCTCCACTTT
CDR3aa: CASSMEGTLHF

d_gene: NA
j_gene: TRBJ2-5
abundance: NA
v_gene: TRBV5-6
CDR3nt: TGTGCCAGCAGCTCCCTGGAGGGCCAGGAGACCCAGTACTTC
CDR3aa: CASSSLEGQETQYF

d_gene: NA
j_gene: TRBJ2-2
abundance: NA
v_gene: TRBV11-3
CDR3nt: TGTGCCAGCAGACTTGGCGCGGCCGGGGAGCTGTTTTTT
CDR3aa: CASRLGAAGELFF

d_gene: TRBD2
j_gene: TRBJ2-1
abundance: NA
v_gene: TRBV5-4
CDR3nt: TGTGCCAGCAGCCTAGGGACGGGGGGGTACAATGAGCAGTTCTTC
CDR3aa: CASSLGTGGYNEQFF

d_gene: NA
j_gene: TRBJ1-4
abundance: NA
v_gene: TRBV4-1
CDR3nt: TGCGCCAGCAGCCGCGGGACGGGGGATGAAAAACTGTTTTTT
CDR3aa: CASSRGTGDEKLFF

d_gene: TRBD2
j_gene: TRBJ2-1
abundance: NA
v_gene: TRBV5-1
CDR3nt: TGCGCCAGCAGTGCCGTGACGGGGGGGCCCGGTAATGAGCAGTTCTTC
CDR3aa: CASSAVTGGPGNEQFF

d_gene: NA
j_gene: TRBJ2-2
abundance: NA
v_gene: TRBV1
CDR3nt: TGCACCAGCAGCCCGACTAGCGGGAGATACACCGGGGAGCTGTTTTTT
CDR3aa: CTSSPTSGRYTGELFF

d_gene: NA
j_gene: TRBJ2-3
abundance: NA
v_gene: TRBV5-6
CDR3nt: TGTGCCAGCAGCTTGGCAGGAGGTAGCACAGATACGCAGTATTTT
CDR3aa: CASSLAGGSTDTQYF

d_gene: TRBD1
j_gene: TRBJ1-2
abundance: NA
v_gene: TRBV7-3
CDR3nt: TGTGCCAGCAGCTTGGGGACAGGGGAAAGCTATGGCTACACCTTC
CDR3aa: CASSLGTGESYGYTF

d_gene: TRBD1
j_gene: TRBJ1-2
abundance: NA
v_gene: TRBV13
CDR3nt: TGTGCCAGCAGCTTAGGACAGGGGGCGAACCACCATGGCTACACCTTC
CDR3aa: CASSLGQGANHHGYTF

d_gene: TRBD1
j_gene: TRBJ2-7
abundance: NA
v_gene: TRBV6-4
CDR3nt: TGTGCCAGCAGTGACTCTTGCGGACAGGGATGGGAGCAGTACTTC
CDR3aa: CASSDSCGQGWEQYF

d_gene: TRBD2
j_gene: TRBJ2-1
abundance: once
v_gene: TRBV13
CDR3nt: TGTGCCAGCAGCTCGGGACTAGCGGGGTACAATGAGCAGTTCTTC
CDR3aa: CASSSGLAGYNEQFF

d_gene: NA
j_gene: TRBJ2-3
abundance: NA
v_gene: TRBV5-1
CDR3nt: TGCGCCAGCAGCTCACTGTACACAGATACGCAGTATTTT
CDR3aa: CASSSLYTDTQYF

d_gene: NA
j_gene: TRBJ1-5
abundance: few
v_gene: TRBV4-1
CDR3nt: TGCGCCAGCAGCCAAGGGGCGGGGGGGGATCAGCCCCAGCATTTT
CDR3aa: CASSQGAGGDQPQHF

d_gene: NA
j_gene: TRBJ1-3
abundance: once
v_gene: TRBV28
CDR3nt: TGTGCCAGCAGTCTATATATCTCTGGAAACACCATATATTTT
CDR3aa: CASSLYISGNTIYF

d_gene: NA
j_gene: TRBJ2-4
abundance: NA
v_gene: TRBV24-1
CDR3nt: TGTGCCACCCCCGCCGGGACTTCCCGCTTGTTCGTGGCCAAAAACATTCAGTACTTC
CDR3aa: CATPAGTSRLFVAKNIQYF

d_gene: NA
j_gene: TRBJ1-3
abundance: once
v_gene: TRBV9
CDR3nt: TGTGCCAGCAACAGTGGAGGGCTCGGAAACACCATATATTTT
CDR3aa: CASNSGGLGNTIYF

d_gene: NA
j_gene: TRBJ1-1
abundance: few
v_gene: TRBV19
CDR3nt: TGTGCCAGTAAAGCGTCAGCTTACATGAACACTGAAGCTTTCTTT
CDR3aa: CASKASAYMNTEAFF

d_gene: NA
j_gene: TRBJ2-5
abundance: NA
v_gene: TRBV6-1
CDR3nt: TGTGCCAGCAGTGAGTGGCTGACCCAGGAAGAGACCCAGTACTTC
CDR3aa: CASSEWLTQEETQYF

d_gene: NA
j_gene: TRBJ2-2
abundance: NA
v_gene: TRBV3-1/TRBV3-2
CDR3nt: TGTGCCAGCAGCCAAGTCTACGGGGGCACCGGGGAGCTGTTTTTT
CDR3aa: CASSQVYGGTGELFF

d_gene: NA
j_gene: TRBJ2-5
abundance: NA
v_gene: TRBV7-3
CDR3nt: TGTGCCAGCAGCCGGGGATCCGAAGAGACCCAGTACTTC
CDR3aa: CASSRGSEETQYF

d_gene: NA
j_gene: TRBJ1-1
abundance: NA
v_gene: TRBV7-3
CDR3nt: TGTGCCAGCAGCCAGGAAGCGGGTCGGGGCGCTGAAGCTTTCTTT
CDR3aa: CASSQEAGRGAEAFF

d_gene: TRBD1
j_gene: TRBJ1-2
abundance: NA
v_gene: TRBV5-1
CDR3nt: TGCGCCAGCAGCTTACAGGGGGCGGAACCATATGGCTACACCTTC
CDR3aa: CASSLQGAEPYGYTF

d_gene: NA
j_gene: TRBJ2-3
abundance: NA
v_gene: TRBV10-3
CDR3nt: TGTGCCATCAGTGAGTCGCGTCGCACAGATACGCAGTATTTT
CDR3aa: CAISESRRTDTQYF

d_gene: NA
j_gene: TRBJ2-5
abundance: NA
v_gene: TRBV3-1/TRBV3-2
CDR3nt: TGTGCCAGCAGCCAAGCCCGGGTGTTAGAGACCCAGTACTTC
CDR3aa: CASSQARVLETQYF

d_gene: NA
j_gene: TRBJ2-3
abundance: NA
v_gene: TRBV18
CDR3nt: TGTGCCAGCTCACGGGGAGCGGCAGATACGCAGTATTTT
CDR3aa: CASSRGAADTQYF

d_gene: TRBD1
j_gene: TRBJ1-2
abundance: NA
v_gene: TRBV5-6
CDR3nt: TGTGCCAGCAGCTTAGACAGGGTCGTCAACTATGGCTACACCTTC
CDR3aa: CASSLDRVVNYGYTF

d_gene: NA
j_gene: TRBJ2-7
abundance: NA
v_gene: TRBV9
CDR3nt: TGTGCCAGCAGCGTACAGGGGACCCTCGACGAGCAGTACTTC
CDR3aa: CASSVQGTLDEQYF

d_gene: NA
j_gene: TRBJ1-2
abundance: NA
v_gene: TRBV6-5
CDR3nt: TGTGCCAGCAGCTTGGGATCAGGGCGCGGCTACACCTTC
CDR3aa: CASSLGSGRGYTF

d_gene: NA
j_gene: TRBJ2-2
abundance: NA
v_gene: TRBV5-5
CDR3nt: TGTGCCAGCAGCCCAGGGGCTAGAACCGGGGAGCTGTTTTTT
CDR3aa: CASSPGARTGELFF

d_gene: TRBD1
j_gene: TRBJ1-1
abundance: NA
v_gene: TRBV18
CDR3nt: TGTGCCAGCTCACGGTCGACAGGGGTTGACACTGAAGCTTTCTTT
CDR3aa: CASSRSTGVDTEAFF

d_gene: NA
j_gene: TRBJ2-1
abundance: NA
v_gene: TRBV9
CDR3nt: TGTGCCAGCAGCTCCCCCCTTGCTAGCGAGGTCTACAATGAGCAGTTCTTC
CDR3aa: CASSSPLASEVYNEQFF

d_gene: NA
j_gene: TRBJ2-1
abundance: NA
v_gene: TRBV28
CDR3nt: TGTGCCAGCATGGGGGGTCGCCAGTACAATGAGCAGTTCTTC
CDR3aa: CASMGGRQYNEQFF

d_gene: NA
j_gene: TRBJ2-7
abundance: NA
v_gene: TRBV30
CDR3nt: TGTGCCTGGAGTGTACAGGCGGGACTTTCCTACGAGCAGTACTTC
CDR3aa: CAWSVQAGLSYEQYF

d_gene: NA
j_gene: TRBJ1-2
abundance: NA
v_gene: TRBV4-1
CDR3nt: TGCGCCAGCAGCCCTCAGGGGAACTATGGCTACACCTTC
CDR3aa: CASSPQGNYGYTF

d_gene: TRBD1
j_gene: TRBJ1-2
abundance: NA
v_gene: TRBV30
CDR3nt: TGTGCCTGGGGACAGGGAAAAGTCTATGGCTACACCTTC
CDR3aa: CAWGQGKVYGYTF

d_gene: NA
j_gene: TRBJ2-5
abundance: NA
v_gene: TRBV5-4
CDR3nt: TGTGCCAGCAGCCGAGACCCAGGGGAGATCCAGTACTTC
CDR3aa: CASSRDPGEIQYF

d_gene: TRBD2
j_gene: TRBJ2-1
abundance: NA
v_gene: TRBV10-1
CDR3nt: TGCGCCAGCAGTGAGGGACTAGCGGGGTATGAGCAGTTCTTC
CDR3aa: CASSEGLAGYEQFF

d_gene: NA
j_gene: TRBJ1-4
abundance: NA
v_gene: TRBV2
CDR3nt: TGTGCCAGCAGTGAAGACAAGGGAGGTGAAAAACTGTTTTTT
CDR3aa: CASSEDKGGEKLFF

d_gene: TRBD2
j_gene: TRBJ2-7
abundance: NA
v_gene: TRBV5-1
CDR3nt: TGCGCCAGCCGACTTGACGCGGGAGGGGGGCGCGAGTACGAGCAGTACTTC
CDR3aa: CASRLDAGGGREYEQYF